Listed here is a single T cell receptor (beta chain). Its antigen is unknown. It has no much larger one-base neighbor in the sample; base qualities were not kept. The data originate from a study of OX40 agonist ivuxolimab in advanced cancers. Describing the broader study: Ivuxolimab, which targeted the costimulatory receptor OX40 (CD134), was an agonistic, fully human IgG2 monoclonal antibody. Intravenous ivuxolimab was administered to patients every 2 weeks at six dose levels: 0.01, 0.1, 0.3, 1.5, 3 and 10 mg/kg. Of the approximately 50 dose-escalation patients, hepatocellular carcinoma was present in around 19, melanoma in roughly 15, renal cell carcinoma in 9 and head and neck cancer in 9. The dose-escalation cohort was roughly 87% male with a mean age of about 60 years, ranging from about 23 to 85. Prior anti-PD-1, anti-PD-L1 or anti-CTLA-4 therapy was permitted, and checkpoint inhibitors had been received by about 44% of dose-escalation patients. Three dose-escalation patients achieved partial responses, one with hepatocellular carcinoma and two with cutaneous melanoma. Peripheral TCRbeta sequencing aimed to test whether ivuxolimab altered TCR sequence diversity and caused clonal T-cell expansion. The paper describes the monotherapy dose-escalation part (N = 52 patients) of the phase I trial of ivuxolimab.

The trial excluded patients who had a history of autoimmune disease or were on systemic immunosuppression. Peripheral blood for TCR sequencing was drawn from every dose cohort at baseline, at cycle 4 day 1 and at cycle 7 day 1. Samples came from an open-label, multicenter, first-in-human phase I dose-escalation trial of ivuxolimab. Adults with locally advanced or metastatic head and neck squamous cell, hepatocellular, melanoma or renal cell carcinoma were enrolled in the trial. Before TCR sequencing, CD4+ T cells and CD8+ T cells from peripheral blood were sorted into separate populations. The research as a whole found: After ivuxolimab, CD8+ T cells had more expanded clones than CD4+ T cells on average. Low levels of normalized T-cell clonal expansion were also seen in some nonresponding patients. In partial responders in the 0.1-3.0 mg/kg groups, normalized peripheral clonal expansion was found to be among the lowest, especially among CD8+ T cells. Clonal expansion of both CD4+ and CD8+ blood T cells was observed from baseline to week 6 at doses 0.1 to 3.0 mg/kg. Antigen specificity was not determined for the clonally expanded peripheral T cells.

Trimming at the junction amounts to 2 bases on V and 1 base on J, and the germline ends lie 5 bases apart. The CDR3, from cysteine to phenylalanine, totals 13 residues. Kept here is only the CDR3 DNA, which spans 39 bases and is read in frame from base 1. The CDR1 and CDR2 encoded by the germline V gene are SGHNT and YENEEA. For sequencing of the TCRbeta CDR3 region, genomic DNA was extracted from the sorted cells. TCRbeta CDR3 regions were sequenced using the immunoSEQ Assay. TCRdb stores this immuneACCESS table with in-frame sequences only. Part of the clones is absent; in the studies checked, under half of the shortfall reflects unresolved V genes, and no reason is known for the rest. The sample has tens of thousands of clones on record, about 88% of them singletons. Around 12% of the sample comes from the top ten.

The source is an adult with an advanced solid tumor such as melanoma, head and neck, liver or kidney cancer. Here the chain combines TRBV11-3 and TRBJ1-1, with the D gene not clear enough to name. This specimen consisted of CD4+ or CD8+ T cells sorted from blood, obtained in a trial of the OX40 agonist ivuxolimab. The CDR3 amino acid sequence is: CASSLTQNTEAFF. The DNA reads as follows: TGTGCCAGCAGCTTAACTCAGAACACTGAAGCTTTCTTT.